These 24 T cell receptor beta chains share one sample of origin, sequenced in a study of blood T cell repertoires in COVID-19. Method: immunoSEQ multiplex PCR; TCRdb's copy keeps in-frame clones and lacks some. Seen here are hundreds of thousands of clones, 90% observed once, and the top ten hold roughly 1.5%. What was sequenced was PBMCs or T cells enriched from blood (not recorded which). These receptors all come from a woman aged 18 to 35 with acute COVID-19.

The chain joins TRBV10-1 to TRBJ2-1; 10 nucleotides agree with TRBD2. This CDR3 is 17 amino acids long. The V gene's germline CDR1 is WNHNN and CDR2 SYGVQD (reference sequence). V lost 3 bases, J lost 8 bases, and 13 bases stayed unmatched. CDR3 nucleotide sequence: TGCGCCAGCAGTGACAGGGGAGCGGGAGGGCCTTTCGATGAGCAGTTCTTC. It yields the protein CASSDRGAGGPFDEQFF.

The chain couples TRBV7-9 to TRBJ1-1; 7 positions match TRBD1. The V gene's germline CDR1 is SEHNR and CDR2 FQNEAQ (reference sequence). The CDR3 length is 15 residues. V trimming: 5 bases; J trimming: 1 base; junction bases outside the gene matches: 7. CDR3 sequence reads: CASSKRQGTNTEAFF. The CDR3 DNA reads TGTGCCAGCAGCAAGAGACAGGGTACGAACACTGAAGCTTTCTTT.

The chain couples TRBV6-5 to TRBJ2-2; TRBD2 agrees at 10 bases. The CDR3 spans 14 residues. The trim removed 8 bases at V and 6 bases at J, leaving 6 bases unmatched. Germline CDR1 is MNHEY and CDR2 is SVGAGI. The CDR3 DNA reads as TGTGCCAGCGCAACTAGCGGGACCCCCGGGGAGCTGTTTTTT. Protein sequence: CASATSGTPGELFF.

The J gene is TRBJ1-2, the V gene TRBV4-2; 8 bases line up with TRBD1. J gave up 4 bases and V 6 bases, and 10 bases lay outside the gene matches. Germline V lookup: CDR1 LGHNA, CDR2 YNFKEQ. This CDR3 region has 15 residues. CDR3 DNA sequence: TGTGCCAGCAGAGTAACAGGGGGTGAAGGCTATGGCTACACCTTC. The encoded protein is CASRVTGGEGYGYTF.

V gene TRBV4-1 combines with J gene TRBJ1-2; 10 positions match TRBD1. The CDR3 length is 17 residues. J gave up 3 bases and V 4 bases, and 11 bases lay outside the gene matches. Germline V gene lookup returns CDR1 MGHRA and CDR2 YSYEKL. CDR3 in DNA: TGCGCCAGCAGCCCAAAAAGGGGGACAGGGGAGTACTATGGCTACACCTTC. This codes for CASSPKRGTGEYYGYTF.

J is TRBJ2-1 and V is TRBV6-5; D not certain. CDR3 length: 12 residues. Germline CDR1 is MNHEY and CDR2 is SVGAGI. V lost 4 bases to trimming and J lost 7 bases, with 8 bases between them. This chain's CDR3 is CASSSVLNEQFF. The DNA for the CDR3 is TGTGCCAGCAGTTCAGTGCTTAATGAGCAGTTCTTC.

The chain couples TRBV27 to TRBJ2-7; 10 bases are a match to TRBD2. The ends lost 6 bases at V and 5 bases at J; junction bases unmatched: 7. The germline V gene encodes CDR1 MNHEY and CDR2 SMNVEV (reference sequence). The length of the CDR3 is 14 residues. The CDR3 loop is CASRLAGSSNEQYF. CDR3 coding DNA: TGTGCCAGCAGACTAGCGGGGAGCAGTAACGAGCAGTACTTC.

V is TRBV28 and J is TRBJ2-3; 9 bases fit TRBD2. Germline V gene lookup returns CDR1 MDHEN and CDR2 SYDVKM. The CDR3 covers 15 residues. This chain's CDR3 is CAIRMGTSPADTQYF. CDR3 in DNA: TGTGCTATCCGGATGGGGACTAGCCCCGCAGATACGCAGTATTTT.

This clone was detected only a few times. J is TRBJ2-7 and V is TRBV28; no firm D call. Trimming stripped 3 bases from V and 4 bases from J, with 13 bases between. Germline V gene data show CDR1 as MDHEN and CDR2 as SYDVKM. This CDR3 is built from 14 residues. The CDR3 protein is CASSFLEMVYEQYF. DNA for the CDR3: TGTGCCAGCAGTTTTCTAGAGATGGTATACGAGCAGTACTTC.

V is TRBV6-1 and J is TRBJ2-1; D may be TRBD2 (6 bases). V dropped 3 bases and J dropped 1 base, with 13 bases sitting between them. Germline V gene lookup returns CDR1 MNHNS and CDR2 SASEGT. The CDR3 is made up of 16 amino acids. CDR3 protein: CASSDDRDFSYNEQFF. In nucleotides, the CDR3 is TGTGCCAGCAGTGACGACCGGGACTTTTCCTACAATGAGCAGTTCTTC.

The rearrangement links TRBV6-2 or TRBV6-3 to TRBJ1-1; TRBD1 might be the D (6 bases). Trimming pared 3 bases from V and 0 bases from J, leaving 14 bases between. Germline V gene data show CDR1 as MNHEY and CDR2 as SVGEGT. This CDR3 is 16 amino acids long. The CDR3 nucleotides are TGTGCCAGCAGTTATCCCCGGGGGGCGTTGAACACTGAAGCTTTCTTT. Its translation is CASSYPRGALNTEAFF.

This clone was recorded once. The chain couples TRBV6-1 to TRBJ2-5; D is uncertain. Deletions cut 3 bases from V and 1 base from J, with 15 bases between. Germline values: CDR1 MNHNS, CDR2 SASEGT. The CDR3 length is 16 residues. CDR3 nucleotide sequence: TGTGCCAGCAGTGACCGACACTCGAAACGCCAAGAGACCCAGTACTTC. As protein: CASSDRHSKRQETQYF.

V usage is TRBV2 and J usage is TRBJ1-2; 8 bases are shared with TRBD1. CDR3 length: 13 residues. The germline gives CDR1 SNHLY, CDR2 FYNNEI. Germline trimming cut 1 base from V and 8 bases from J; bases unmatched to any gene: 3. CDR3 coding DNA: TGTGCCAGCAGTGAAGGGACAGGGAGCGGCTACACCTTC. This gives the protein CASSEGTGSGYTF. The full variable domain, rest sourced from reference TRBV2 and TRBJ1-2, is EPEVTQTPSHQVTQMGQEVILRCVPISNHLYFYWYRQILGQKVEFLVSFYNNEISEKSEIFDDQFSVERPDGSNFTLKIRSTKLEDSAMYFCASSEGTGSGYTFGSGTRLTVV.

This chain uses TRBV29-1 with TRBJ1-2; possibly TRBD1 for D (5 bases). The V end was cut by 0 bases, the J end by 4 bases, with 9 bases between. Germline V gene sequence: CDR1 SQVTM, CDR2 ANQGSEA. CDR3 length: 13 amino acids. CDR3 protein: CSVEDGDSYGYTF. The CDR3 coding sequence is TGCAGCGTTGAAGATGGTGACAGCTATGGCTACACCTTC.

The rearrangement links TRBV19 to TRBJ2-7; TRBD1 might be the D (6 bases). This CDR3 contains 15 residues. V lost 2 bases and J lost 2, with 13 bases in between. Looked up from germline, CDR1 is LNHDA and CDR2 is SQIVND (reference sequence). The CDR3 loop reads CASSISSGEPYEQYF. The CDR3 DNA reads as TGTGCCAGTAGTATATCCTCAGGGGAACCCTACGAGCAGTACTTC.

The gene calls are TRBV7-2 and TRBJ1-5; no clear D gene. This CDR3 is 16 amino acids long. Germline CDR1 reads SGHTA; CDR2 reads FQGNSA. Trimming took 0 bases from V and 0 from J, leaving 9 bases between them. CDR3 residues: CASSLAGGFSNQPQHF. CDR3 sequence (DNA): TGTGCCAGCAGCTTAGCGGGAGGGTTTAGCAATCAGCCCCAGCATTTT.

J is TRBJ2-2 and V is TRBV6-5, with D possibly being TRBD2 (5 bases). Between the trimmed V and J ends, which lost 8 bases and 2 bases, there was a span of 12 bases. The CDR3 loop spans 14 amino acids. Per germline, CDR1 MNHEY and CDR2 SVGAGI. CDR3 protein: CASARTGNTGELFF. DNA of the CDR3: TGTGCCAGCGCCCGGACGGGAAACACCGGGGAGCTGTTTTTT.

V and J are TRBV28 and TRBJ1-5; unclear D gene. The V end was cut by 3 bases, the J end by 5 bases, with 8 bases between. This CDR3 comprises 13 residues. Germline V lookup: CDR1 MDHEN, CDR2 SYDVKM. This CDR3 is CASSLAGDQPQHF. The CDR3 DNA reads as TGTGCCAGCAGTTTGGCCGGGGATCAGCCCCAGCATTTT.

This rearrangement joins TRBV28 to TRBJ1-4; 7 bases map to TRBD1. The germline gives CDR1 MDHEN, CDR2 SYDVKM. V shed 7 bases and J 2 bases; nucleotides not matched to a gene: 25. This CDR3 is 21 amino acids long. This chain's CDR3 is CASTEIAPQMVSRGTNEKLFF. Written as DNA, the CDR3 is TGTGCCAGCACCGAAATTGCCCCCCAAATGGTGTCCAGGGGGACTAATGAAAAACTGTTTTTT.

J is TRBJ2-7 and V is TRBV5-4; a weak D match, TRBD2 (6 bases). This CDR3 spans 15 amino acids. Germline loops: CDR1 SGHNT, CDR2 YYREEE (reference sequence). With 4 bases removed from V and 2 bases from J, the gap between germline ends came to 16 bases. Here the CDR3 reads CASSASGTLPYEQYF. The DNA for the CDR3 is TGTGCCAGCAGCGCCTCCGGGACTCTTCCCTACGAGCAGTACTTC.

The chain couples TRBV19 to TRBJ1-2, with TRBD1 identical over 11 bases. Germline CDR1 LNHDA, CDR2 SQIVND (reference sequence). After removal of 5 bases from V and 7 bases from J, the junction contained 9 bases not matched to a gene. The CDR3 runs 15 residues. CDR3 nucleotides: TGTGCCAGTAGTCCGCGGACAGGGGGCTTAAGTGGCTACACCTTC. Its protein is CASSPRTGGLSGYTF.

The chain uses TRBV30 and TRBJ1-2; D remains unclear. This CDR3 comprises 13 residues. Germline CDR1 GTSNPN, CDR2 SVGIG (reference sequence). Trimming took 1 base from V and 3 from J, leaving 9 bases between them. The CDR3: CAWSAARYYGYTF. The CDR3 DNA reads TGTGCCTGGAGTGCGGCTAGGTACTATGGCTACACCTTC.

The CDR3 nucleotides are TGCGCCAGCAGCCAAGCGACTAGCGGGTGGACAGATACGCAGTATTTT. Its translation: CASSQATSGWTDTQYF. The chain recombines TRBV5-1 with TRBJ2-3, with TRBD2 identical over 10 bases. V shed 4 bases and J 3 bases; nucleotides not matched to a gene: 8. The CDR3 is 16 amino acids. Germline lookup yields CDR1 SGHRS and CDR2 YFSETQ. Full variable domain (rest looked up from reference TRBV5-1 and TRBJ2-3): KAGVTQTPRYLIKTRGQQVTLSCSPISGHRSVSWYQQTPGQGLQFLFEYFSETQRNKGNFPGRFSGRQFSNSRSEMNVSTLELGDSALYLCASSQATSGWTDTQYFGPGTRLTVL.

The chain is built from TRBV28 and TRBJ2-1, with 10 bases fitting TRBD2. This CDR3 region has 15 residues. The V gene end was trimmed by 4 bases and the J gene end by 3 bases; junction bases not matched to a gene: 3. Germline values: CDR1 MDHEN, CDR2 SYDVKM. The DNA for the CDR3 is TGTGCCAGCAGTTCAGCGGGAGGGATCTACAATGAGCAGTTCTTC. Protein: CASSSAGGIYNEQFF.